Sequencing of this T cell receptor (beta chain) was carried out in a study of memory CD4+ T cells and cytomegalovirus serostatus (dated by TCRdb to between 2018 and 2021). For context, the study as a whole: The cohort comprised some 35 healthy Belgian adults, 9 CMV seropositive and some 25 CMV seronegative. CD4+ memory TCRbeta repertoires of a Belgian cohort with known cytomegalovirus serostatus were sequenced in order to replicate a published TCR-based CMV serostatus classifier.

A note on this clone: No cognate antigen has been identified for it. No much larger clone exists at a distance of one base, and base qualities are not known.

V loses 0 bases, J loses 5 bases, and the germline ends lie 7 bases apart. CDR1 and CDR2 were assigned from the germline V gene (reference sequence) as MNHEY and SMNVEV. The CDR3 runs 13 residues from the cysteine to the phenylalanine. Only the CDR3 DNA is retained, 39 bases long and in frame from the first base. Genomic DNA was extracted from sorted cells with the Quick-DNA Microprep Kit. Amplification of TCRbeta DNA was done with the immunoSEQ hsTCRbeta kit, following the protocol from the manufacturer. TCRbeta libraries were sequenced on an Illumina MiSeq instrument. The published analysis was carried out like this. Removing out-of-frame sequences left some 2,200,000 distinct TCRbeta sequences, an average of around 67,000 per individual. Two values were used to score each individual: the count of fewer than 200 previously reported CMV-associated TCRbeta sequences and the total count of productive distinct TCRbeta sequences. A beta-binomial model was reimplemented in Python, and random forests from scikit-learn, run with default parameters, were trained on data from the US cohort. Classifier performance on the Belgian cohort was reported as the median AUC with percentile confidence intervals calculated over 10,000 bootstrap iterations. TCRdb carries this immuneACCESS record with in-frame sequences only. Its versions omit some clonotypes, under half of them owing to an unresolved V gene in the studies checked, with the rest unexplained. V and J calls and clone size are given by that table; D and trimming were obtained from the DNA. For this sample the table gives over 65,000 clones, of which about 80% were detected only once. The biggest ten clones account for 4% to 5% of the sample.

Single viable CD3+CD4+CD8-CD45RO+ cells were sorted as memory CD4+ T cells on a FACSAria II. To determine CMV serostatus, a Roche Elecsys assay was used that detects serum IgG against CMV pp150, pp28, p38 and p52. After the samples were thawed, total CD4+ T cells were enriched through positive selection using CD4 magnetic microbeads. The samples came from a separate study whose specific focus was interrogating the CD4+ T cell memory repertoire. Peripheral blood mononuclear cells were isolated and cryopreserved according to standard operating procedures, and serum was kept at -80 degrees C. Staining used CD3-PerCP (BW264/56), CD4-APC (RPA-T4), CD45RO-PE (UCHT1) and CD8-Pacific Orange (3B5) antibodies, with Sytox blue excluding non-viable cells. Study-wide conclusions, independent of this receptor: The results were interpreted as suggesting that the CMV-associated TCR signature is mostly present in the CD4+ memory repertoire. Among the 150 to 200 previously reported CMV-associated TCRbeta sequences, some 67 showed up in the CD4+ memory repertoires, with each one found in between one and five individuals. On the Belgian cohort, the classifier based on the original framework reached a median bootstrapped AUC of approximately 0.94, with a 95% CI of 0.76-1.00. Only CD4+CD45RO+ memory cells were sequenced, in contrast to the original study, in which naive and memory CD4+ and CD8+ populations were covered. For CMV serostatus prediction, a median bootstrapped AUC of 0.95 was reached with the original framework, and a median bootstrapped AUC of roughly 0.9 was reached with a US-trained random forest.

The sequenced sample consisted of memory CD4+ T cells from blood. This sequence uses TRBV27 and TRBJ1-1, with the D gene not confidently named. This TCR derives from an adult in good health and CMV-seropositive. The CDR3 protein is CASSLSRETEAFF. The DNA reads TGTGCCAGCAGTTTATCACGGGAGACTGAAGCTTTCTTT.